A selection of T cell receptor beta chains follows, all from one sample in a study of T cell responses to AZD1222 COVID-19 vaccine. The data were produced by immunoSEQ multiplex PCR, yet TCRdb's version contains in-frame clones alone and is incomplete. The sample lists roughly 100,000 clones, under 90% seen once, with approximately 5% in the top ten. Sample: peripheral blood, taken on day 0 of AZD1222 vaccination. These receptor sequences come from an adult in good health. Each CDR3 is given with its conserved first and last residue. Fields, in order: J gene, clone size, V gene, D gene, CDR3 protein, CDR3 DNA. The D gene is left open where the match is weak. Some rows mark clone size as missing; the rest say once, few, many or name a class of expanded clone.

>TRBJ2-1|-|TRBV7-3|-
CASSHRQIGGHNEQFF
TGTGCCAGCAGTCACCGCCAGATAGGCGGGCACAATGAGCAGTTCTTC
>TRBJ1-2|once|TRBV10-3|TRBD1
CAISRQGVYTF
TGTGCCATCAGTCGACAGGGAGTCTACACCTTC
>TRBJ2-1|-|TRBV5-5|-
CASSLGTGAYNEQFF
TGTGCCAGCAGCTTAGGCACGGGGGCCTACAATGAGCAGTTCTTC
>TRBJ1-2|-|TRBV11-2|TRBD1
CASSLRQGPPTGGYTF
TGTGCCAGCAGCTTAAGACAGGGGCCCCCCACCGGTGGCTACACCTTC
>TRBJ2-1|-|TRBV6-5|TRBD2
CASRGTSSYNEQFF
TGTGCCAGCAGGGGGACTAGCTCCTACAATGAGCAGTTCTTC
>TRBJ2-3|-|TRBV19|TRBD2
CASSIRTSGADTQYF
TGTGCCAGTAGTATCCGGACTAGCGGAGCAGATACGCAGTATTTT
>TRBJ2-1|-|TRBV6-5|TRBD2
CASSSWTLDRGEFF
TGTGCCAGCAGTTCCTGGACTCTCGATCGGGGGGAGTTCTTC
>TRBJ1-4|-|TRBV7-6|-
CASSLISGVNEKLFF
TGTGCCAGCAGCTTAATATCGGGGGTGAATGAAAAACTGTTTTTT
>TRBJ2-2|-|TRBV9|TRBD2
CASSTLAGQHTGELFF
TGTGCCAGCAGCACTTTAGCGGGCCAACACACCGGGGAGCTGTTTTTT
>TRBJ1-2|-|TRBV27|TRBD1
CASSSGDRGSGYTF
TGTGCCAGCAGTTCCGGGGACAGGGGAAGCGGCTACACCTTC
>TRBJ2-2|-|TRBV3-1/TRBV3-2|-
CASSQVLGQGGGELFF
TGTGCCAGCAGCCAAGTGCTGGGCCAGGGTGGAGGGGAGCTGTTTTTT
>TRBJ1-4|-|TRBV4-2|-
CASSQEGQASTNEKLFF
TGTGCCAGCAGCCAAGAAGGTCAGGCTTCAACTAATGAAAAACTGTTTTTT
>TRBJ1-5|few|TRBV28|TRBD1
CASSARTGGDQPQHF
TGTGCCAGCAGTGCCCGGACAGGGGGCGATCAGCCCCAGCATTTT
>TRBJ1-6|-|TRBV3-1/TRBV3-2|-
CAIAQGGNSPLHF
TGTGCCATCGCACAGGGCGGCAATTCACCCCTCCACTTT
>TRBJ2-5|-|TRBV5-1|-
CASSPEGQEEAQYF
TGCGCCAGCAGCCCAGAAGGGCAGGAAGAAGCCCAGTACTTC
>TRBJ2-7|once|TRBV5-8|-
CASSKTGVSYEQYF
TGTGCCAGCAGCAAAACAGGCGTCTCCTACGAGCAGTACTTC
>TRBJ2-1|-|TRBV19|TRBD2
CASPVREDPYNEQFF
TGTGCCAGTCCGGTGCGGGAGGACCCCTACAATGAGCAGTTCTTC
>TRBJ1-1|-|TRBV3-1/TRBV3-2|-
CASSPDRGFGIRAFF
TGTGCCAGCAGCCCTGACAGAGGTTTCGGGATAAGGGCTTTCTTT
>TRBJ2-7|-|TRBV27|TRBD2
CAVGGAGGPRRGEQYF
TGTGCCGTGGGGGGAGCGGGAGGACCTCGCCGGGGCGAGCAGTACTTC
>TRBJ2-2|-|TRBV3-1/TRBV3-2|TRBD2
CASSHRGAGPTGELFF
TGTGCCAGCAGCCATCGAGGAGCGGGGCCCACCGGGGAGCTGTTTTTT
>TRBJ2-7|-|TRBV7-8|-
CASSLNRARWEQYF
TGTGCCAGCAGCTTAAACAGGGCGAGGTGGGAGCAGTACTTC
>TRBJ2-1|-|TRBV7-3|TRBD2
CASSPGAGGPTDEQFF
TGTGCCAGCAGCCCCGGGGCGGGAGGGCCAACGGATGAGCAGTTCTTC
>TRBJ1-2|-|TRBV10-3|TRBD1
CAISDDRGKDGYTF
TGTGCCATCAGTGACGACAGGGGTAAGGATGGCTACACCTTC
>TRBJ1-5|few|TRBV12-3/TRBV12-4|-
CASRAPGNQPQHF
TGTGCCAGCAGGGCCCCAGGCAATCAGCCCCAGCATTTT
>TRBJ2-4|-|TRBV25-1|-
CASRGAKNIQYF
TGTGCCAGCAGAGGTGCTAAAAACATTCAGTACTTC
>TRBJ2-7|once|TRBV5-4|TRBD2
CASSLGGAGEYEQYF
TGTGCCAGCAGCCTGGGGGGTGCGGGAGAGTACGAGCAGTACTTC
>TRBJ1-4|-|TRBV14|TRBD1
CASSQLQGIDEKLFF
TGTGCCAGCAGCCAACTACAGGGGATTGATGAAAAACTGTTTTTT
>TRBJ2-6|-|TRBV19|-
CASRTGLSGANVLTF
TGTGCCAGTAGGACAGGCCTCTCTGGGGCCAACGTCCTGACTTTC